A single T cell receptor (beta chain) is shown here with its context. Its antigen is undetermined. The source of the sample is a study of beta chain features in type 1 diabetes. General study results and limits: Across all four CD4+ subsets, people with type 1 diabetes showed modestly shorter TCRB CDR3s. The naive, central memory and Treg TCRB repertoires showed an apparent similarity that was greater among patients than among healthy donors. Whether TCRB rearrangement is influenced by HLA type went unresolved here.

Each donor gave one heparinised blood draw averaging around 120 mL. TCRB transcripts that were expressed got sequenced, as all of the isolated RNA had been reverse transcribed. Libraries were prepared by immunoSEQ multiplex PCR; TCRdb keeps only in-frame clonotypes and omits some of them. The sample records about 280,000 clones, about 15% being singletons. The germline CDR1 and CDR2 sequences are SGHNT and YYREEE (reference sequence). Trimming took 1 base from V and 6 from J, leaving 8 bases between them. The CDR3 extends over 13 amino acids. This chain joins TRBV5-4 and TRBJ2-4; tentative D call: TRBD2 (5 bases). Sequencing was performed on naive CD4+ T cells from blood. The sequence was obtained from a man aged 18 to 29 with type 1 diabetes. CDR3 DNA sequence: TGTGCCAGCAGCTTGCGGGGAACAAACATTCAGTACTTC. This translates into CASSLRGTNIQYF.